This T cell receptor (beta chain) was documented in a study of cytomegalovirus exposure and HLA in healthy donors. Vbeta (60) and Jbeta (13) primers were used in the PCR. Profiling relied on immunoSEQ multiplex PCR, and the TCRdb table lists in-frame clones only, not all of them. The data contain 150,000 to 200,000 clones, under 80% of them singletons. The CDR3 loop spans 15 amino acids. Per the germline V gene, CDR1 is SGHRS and CDR2 is YFSETQ. V lost 4 bases and J lost 0; bases outside the gene matches: 3. The genes are TRBV5-1 and TRBJ1-1, with TRBD1 matching over 10 bases. What was sequenced was PBMCs. This TCR was sampled from a female donor in good health and CMV-seronegative. CDR3 coding DNA: TGCGCCAGCAGCGGGGGGACAGGGGTGAACACTGAAGCTTTCTTT. As protein: CASSGGTGVNTEAFF.